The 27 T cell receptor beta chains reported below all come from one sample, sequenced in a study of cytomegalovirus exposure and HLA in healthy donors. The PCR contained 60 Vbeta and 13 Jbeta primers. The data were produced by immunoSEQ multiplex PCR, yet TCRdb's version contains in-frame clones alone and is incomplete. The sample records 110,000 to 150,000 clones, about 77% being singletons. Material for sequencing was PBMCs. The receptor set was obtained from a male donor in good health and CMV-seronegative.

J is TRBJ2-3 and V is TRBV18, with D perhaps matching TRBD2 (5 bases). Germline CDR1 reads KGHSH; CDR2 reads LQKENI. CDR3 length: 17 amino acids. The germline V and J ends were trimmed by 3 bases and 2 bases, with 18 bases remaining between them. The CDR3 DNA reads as TGTGCCAGCTCACCGGTCAATGGGCGGGTGCCCACAGATACGCAGTATTTT. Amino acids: CASSPVNGRVPTDTQYF.

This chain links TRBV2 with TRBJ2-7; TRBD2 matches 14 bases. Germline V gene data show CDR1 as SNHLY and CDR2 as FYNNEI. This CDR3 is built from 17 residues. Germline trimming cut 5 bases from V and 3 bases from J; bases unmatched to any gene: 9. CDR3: CASSLGLTSGRDYEQYF. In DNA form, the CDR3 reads TGTGCCAGCAGTTTAGGCCTGACTAGCGGGAGGGACTACGAGCAGTACTTC.

This CDR3 is CASSLGQGPSNEKLFF. DNA of the CDR3: TGCGCCAGCAGCCTGGGACAGGGGCCCAGTAATGAAAAACTGTTTTTT. The rearrangement uses TRBV5-1 and TRBJ1-4; 10 bases line up with TRBD1. The trim removed 4 bases at V and 4 bases at J, leaving 7 bases unmatched. There are 16 residues in the CDR3. Germline loops: CDR1 SGHRS, CDR2 YFSETQ.

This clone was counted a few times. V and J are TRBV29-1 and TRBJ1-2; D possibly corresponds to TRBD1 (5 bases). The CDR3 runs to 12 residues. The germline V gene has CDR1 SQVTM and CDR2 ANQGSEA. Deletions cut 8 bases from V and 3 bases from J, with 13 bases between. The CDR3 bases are TGCAGCTCCGAGGGACTTCACTATGGCTACACCTTC. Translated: CSSEGLHYGYTF.

CDR3 loop: CASSPRFAGRSQPQHF. The CDR3 coding sequence is TGTGCCAGTAGTCCGCGGTTTGCGGGAAGAAGTCAGCCCCAGCATTTT. The chain links TRBV19 to TRBJ1-5; D call uncertain. V lost 5 bases, J lost 6 bases, and 20 bases lay in between. CDR1 and CDR2 from the germline V gene are LNHDA and SQIVND (reference sequence). The CDR3 has 16 amino acids.

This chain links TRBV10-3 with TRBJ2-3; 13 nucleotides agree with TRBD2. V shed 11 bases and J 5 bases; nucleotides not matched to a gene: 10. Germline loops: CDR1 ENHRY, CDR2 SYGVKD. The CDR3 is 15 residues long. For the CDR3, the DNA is TGTGCCTCCAGACCGGGACTAGCGGGAAGAGATACGCAGTATTTT. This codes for CASRPGLAGRDTQYF.

The CDR3 DNA reads as TGCGCCAGCAGCCAAGATAACTCAGGGTTCACTGAAGCTTTCTTT. It specifies CASSQDNSGFTEAFF. J is TRBJ1-1 and V is TRBV4-3, with D possibly TRBD1 on 5 matching bases. Germline lookup yields CDR1 LGHNA and CDR2 YSLEER. Trimming left V 0 bases short and J 4 bases short, with 12 bases between. This CDR3 region has 15 residues.

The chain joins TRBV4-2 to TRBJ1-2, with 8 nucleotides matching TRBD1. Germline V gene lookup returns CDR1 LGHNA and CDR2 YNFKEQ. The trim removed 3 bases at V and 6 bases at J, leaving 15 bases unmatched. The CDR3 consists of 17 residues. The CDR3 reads CASSQGLPGQGRNGYTF. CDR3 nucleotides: TGTGCCAGCAGCCAGGGGCTCCCCGGACAGGGTCGTAATGGCTACACCTTC.

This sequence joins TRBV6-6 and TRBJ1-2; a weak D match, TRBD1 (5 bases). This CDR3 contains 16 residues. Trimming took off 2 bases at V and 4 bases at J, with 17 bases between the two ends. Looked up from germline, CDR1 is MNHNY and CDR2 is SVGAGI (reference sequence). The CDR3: CASSYPSATGVYGYTF. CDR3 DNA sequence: TGTGCCAGCAGTTACCCCTCTGCTACGGGGGTCTATGGCTACACCTTC.

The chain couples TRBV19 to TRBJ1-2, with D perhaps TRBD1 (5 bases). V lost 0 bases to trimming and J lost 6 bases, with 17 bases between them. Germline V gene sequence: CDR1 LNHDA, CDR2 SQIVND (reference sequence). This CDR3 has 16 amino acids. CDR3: CASSIESAGLVHGYTF. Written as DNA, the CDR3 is TGTGCCAGTAGTATAGAATCCGCAGGGCTGGTCCATGGCTACACCTTC.

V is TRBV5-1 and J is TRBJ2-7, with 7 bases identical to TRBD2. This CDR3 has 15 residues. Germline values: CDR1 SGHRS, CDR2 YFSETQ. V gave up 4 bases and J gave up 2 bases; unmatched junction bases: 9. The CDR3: CASSRASGGTYEQYF. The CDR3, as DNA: TGCGCCAGCAGCCGCGCCTCCGGGGGGACCTACGAGCAGTACTTC.

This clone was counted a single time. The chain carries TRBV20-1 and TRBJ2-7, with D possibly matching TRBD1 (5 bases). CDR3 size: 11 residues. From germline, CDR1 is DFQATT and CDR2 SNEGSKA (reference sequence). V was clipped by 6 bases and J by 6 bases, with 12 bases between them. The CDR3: CSAPKRGEQYF. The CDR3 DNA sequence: TGCAGTGCCCCGAAAAGGGGCGAGCAGTACTTC.

The CDR3 region is CASRATGGGRYEQYF. The CDR3 nucleotides are TGTGCCAGTAGGGCAACAGGGGGTGGCCGCTACGAGCAGTACTTC. The chain employs TRBV19 and TRBJ2-7, with 8 nucleotides matching TRBD1. Germline V gene data show CDR1 as LNHDA and CDR2 as SQIVND (reference sequence). The CDR3 is made up of 15 amino acids. V lost 6 bases, J lost 3 bases, and 10 bases stayed unmatched.

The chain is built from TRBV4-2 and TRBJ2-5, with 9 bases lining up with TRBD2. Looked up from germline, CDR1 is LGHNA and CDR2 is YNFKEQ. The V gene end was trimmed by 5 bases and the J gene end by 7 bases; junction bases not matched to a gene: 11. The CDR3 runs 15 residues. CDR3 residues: CASSSPGTSLGTQYF. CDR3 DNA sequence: TGTGCCAGCAGCTCACCCGGGACTAGCCTGGGGACCCAGTACTTC.

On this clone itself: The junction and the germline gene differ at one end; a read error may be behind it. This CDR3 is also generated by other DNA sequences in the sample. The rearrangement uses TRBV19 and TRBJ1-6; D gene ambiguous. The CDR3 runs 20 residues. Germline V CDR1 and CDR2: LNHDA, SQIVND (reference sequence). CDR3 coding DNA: TGTGCCAGTAGCATCAGACTTTATCCATCGGAGAGCTCCTATAATTCCCCCCTCCACTTT. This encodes CASSIRLYPSESSYNSPLHF.

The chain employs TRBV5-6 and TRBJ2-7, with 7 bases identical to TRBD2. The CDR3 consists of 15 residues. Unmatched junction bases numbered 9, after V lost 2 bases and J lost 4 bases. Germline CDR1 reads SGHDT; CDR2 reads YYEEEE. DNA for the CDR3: TGTGCCAGCAGCTTCCCGGGCGGGAGTGTGTACGAGCAGTACTTC. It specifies CASSFPGGSVYEQYF.

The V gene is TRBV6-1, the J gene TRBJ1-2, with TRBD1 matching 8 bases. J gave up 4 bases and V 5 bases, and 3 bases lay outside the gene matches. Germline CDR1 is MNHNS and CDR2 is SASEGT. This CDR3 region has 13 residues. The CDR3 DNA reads TGTGCCAGCAGTTATGACAGGGGCTATGGCTACACCTTC. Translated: CASSYDRGYGYTF.

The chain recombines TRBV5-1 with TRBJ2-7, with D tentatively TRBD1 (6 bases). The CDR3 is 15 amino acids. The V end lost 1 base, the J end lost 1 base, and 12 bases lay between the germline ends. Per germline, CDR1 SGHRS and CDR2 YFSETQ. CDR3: CASSLPGTTSYEQYF. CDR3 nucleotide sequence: TGCGCCAGCAGCTTGCCCGGGACAACGTCCTACGAGCAGTACTTC.

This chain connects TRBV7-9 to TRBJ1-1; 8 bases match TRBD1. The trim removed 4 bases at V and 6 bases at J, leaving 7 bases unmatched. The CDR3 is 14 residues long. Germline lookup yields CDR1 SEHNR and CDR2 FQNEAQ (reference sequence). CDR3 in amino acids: CASSYRQGSAEAFF. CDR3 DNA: TGTGCCAGCAGCTATCGACAGGGGTCCGCTGAAGCTTTCTTT.

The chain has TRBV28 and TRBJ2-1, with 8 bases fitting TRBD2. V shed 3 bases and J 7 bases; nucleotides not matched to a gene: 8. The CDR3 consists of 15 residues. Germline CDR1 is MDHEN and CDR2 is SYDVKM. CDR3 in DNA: TGTGCCAGCAGTTTCACTAGCGGAGAGGGTAATGAGCAGTTCTTC. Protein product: CASSFTSGEGNEQFF.

For the CDR3, the DNA is TGTGCCAGCAGCCCCACTACGGGCTACGAGCAGTACTTC. Its protein product is CASSPTTGYEQYF. This chain connects TRBV11-3 to TRBJ2-7; D is unclear. The CDR3 has 13 amino acids. Germline values: CDR1 SGHNT, CDR2 YENEEA. The V end was cut by 5 bases, the J end by 3 bases, with 11 bases between. Based on the CDR3 plus reference TRBV11-3 and TRBJ2-7, the full variable domain is EAGVVQSPRYKIIEKKQPVAFWCNPISGHNTLYWYLQNLGQGPELLIRYENEEAVDDSQLPKDRFSAERLKGVDSTLKIQPAELGDSAVYLCASSPTTGYEQYFGPGTRLTVT.

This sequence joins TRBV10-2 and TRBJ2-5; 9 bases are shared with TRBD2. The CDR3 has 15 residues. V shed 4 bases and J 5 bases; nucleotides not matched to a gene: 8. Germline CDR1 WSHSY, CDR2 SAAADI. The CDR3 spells CASSVTRGGLETQYF. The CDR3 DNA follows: TGCGCCAGCAGTGTAACGCGGGGGGGGTTGGAGACCCAGTACTTC.

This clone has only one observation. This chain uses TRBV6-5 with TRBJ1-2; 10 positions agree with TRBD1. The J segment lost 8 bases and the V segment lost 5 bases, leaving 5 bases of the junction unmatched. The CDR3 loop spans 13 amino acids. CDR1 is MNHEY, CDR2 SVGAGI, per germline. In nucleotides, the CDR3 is TGTGCCAGCAGTGGGACAGGGGTCGGAGGCTACACCTTC. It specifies CASSGTGVGGYTF.

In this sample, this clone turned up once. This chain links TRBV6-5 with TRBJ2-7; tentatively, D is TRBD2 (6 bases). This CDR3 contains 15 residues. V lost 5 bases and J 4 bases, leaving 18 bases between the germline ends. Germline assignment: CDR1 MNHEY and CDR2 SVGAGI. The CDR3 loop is CASSPTGTGYYEQYF. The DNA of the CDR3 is TGTGCCAGCAGTCCCACCGGGACTGGGTATTACGAGCAGTACTTC.

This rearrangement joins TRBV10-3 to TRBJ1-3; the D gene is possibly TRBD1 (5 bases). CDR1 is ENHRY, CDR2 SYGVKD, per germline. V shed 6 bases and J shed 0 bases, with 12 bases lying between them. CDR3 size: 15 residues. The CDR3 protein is CAISDPDSSGNTIYF. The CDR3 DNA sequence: TGTGCCATCAGCGACCCCGACAGCTCTGGAAACACCATATATTTT.

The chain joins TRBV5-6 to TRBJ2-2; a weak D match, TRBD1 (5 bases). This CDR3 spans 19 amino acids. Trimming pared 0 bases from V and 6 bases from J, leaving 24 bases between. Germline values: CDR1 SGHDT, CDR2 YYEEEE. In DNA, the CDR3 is TGTGCCAGCAGCTTGGGGCCCCTCGGCGGTAGGGGAAGCGCCGGGGAGCTGTTTTTT. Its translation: CASSLGPLGGRGSAGELFF.

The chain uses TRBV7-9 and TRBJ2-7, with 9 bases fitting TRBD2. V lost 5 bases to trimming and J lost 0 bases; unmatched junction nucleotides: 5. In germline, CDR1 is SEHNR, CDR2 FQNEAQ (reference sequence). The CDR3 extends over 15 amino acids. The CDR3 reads CASSRLREGSYEQYF. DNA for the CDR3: TGTGCCAGCAGCCGGTTGCGGGAGGGCTCCTACGAGCAGTACTTC.